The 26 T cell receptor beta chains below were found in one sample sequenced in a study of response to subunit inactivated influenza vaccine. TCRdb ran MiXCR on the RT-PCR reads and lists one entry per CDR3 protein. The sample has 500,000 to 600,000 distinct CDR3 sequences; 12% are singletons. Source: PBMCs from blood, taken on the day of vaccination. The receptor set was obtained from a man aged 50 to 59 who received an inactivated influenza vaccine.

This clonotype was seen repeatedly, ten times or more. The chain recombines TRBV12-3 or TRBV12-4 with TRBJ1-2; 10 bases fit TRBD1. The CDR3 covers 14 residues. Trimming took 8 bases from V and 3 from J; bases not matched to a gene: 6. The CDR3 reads CASGPGTGDYGYTF. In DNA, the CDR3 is TGTGCCAGCGGCCCCGGGACAGGGGACTATGGCTACACCTTC.

The CDR3 DNA reads as TGTGCCAGCAGTTCAGAGGGGGGTGAGCAGTTCTTC. Translated: CASSSEGGEQFF. The V gene is TRBV7-7, the J gene TRBJ2-1; possibly TRBD1 or TRBD2 for D (6 bases each). The CDR3 sequence is 12 residues long. Germline V lookup: CDR1 SSHAT, CDR2 FNYEAQ (reference sequence). Trimming left V 6 bases short and J 9 bases short, with 12 bases between.

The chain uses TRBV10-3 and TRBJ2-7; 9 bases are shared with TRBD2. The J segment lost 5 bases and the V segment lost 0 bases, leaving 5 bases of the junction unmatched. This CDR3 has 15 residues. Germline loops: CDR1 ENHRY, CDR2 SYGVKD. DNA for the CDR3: TGTGCCATCAGTGAGTCGTCCCTAGCGGGGAACGAGCAGTACTTC. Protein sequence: CAISESSLAGNEQYF.

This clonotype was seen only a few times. The CDR3 protein is CAWSRNGWGTEAFF. CDR3 DNA sequence: TGTGCCTGGAGTAGGAACGGTTGGGGCACTGAAGCTTTCTTT. The V call is TRBV30, the J call TRBJ1-1; the D is unclear. CDR1 GTSNPN and CDR2 SVGIG come from the germline V gene (reference sequence). CDR3 length: 14 residues. V was trimmed by 2 bases and J by 4 bases, leaving 14 bases between them.

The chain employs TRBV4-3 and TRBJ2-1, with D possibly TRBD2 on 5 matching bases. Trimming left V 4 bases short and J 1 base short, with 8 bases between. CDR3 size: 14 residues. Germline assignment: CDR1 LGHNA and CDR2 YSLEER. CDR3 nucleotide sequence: TGCGCCAGCAGCCGTCGGGGTTCCTACAATGAGCAGTTCTTC. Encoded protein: CASSRRGSYNEQFF.

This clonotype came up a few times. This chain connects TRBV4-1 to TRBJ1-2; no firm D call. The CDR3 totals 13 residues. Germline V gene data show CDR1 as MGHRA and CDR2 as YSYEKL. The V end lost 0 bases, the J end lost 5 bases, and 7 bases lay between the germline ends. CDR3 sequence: CASSQDAPYGYTF. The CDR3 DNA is TGCGCCAGCAGCCAAGATGCCCCATATGGCTACACCTTC.

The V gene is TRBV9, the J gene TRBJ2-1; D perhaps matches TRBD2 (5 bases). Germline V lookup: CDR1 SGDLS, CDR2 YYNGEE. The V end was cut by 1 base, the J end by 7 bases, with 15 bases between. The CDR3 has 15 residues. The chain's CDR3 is CASSVSASLANEQFF. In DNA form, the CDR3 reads TGTGCCAGCAGCGTATCAGCTAGCTTAGCTAATGAGCAGTTCTTC.

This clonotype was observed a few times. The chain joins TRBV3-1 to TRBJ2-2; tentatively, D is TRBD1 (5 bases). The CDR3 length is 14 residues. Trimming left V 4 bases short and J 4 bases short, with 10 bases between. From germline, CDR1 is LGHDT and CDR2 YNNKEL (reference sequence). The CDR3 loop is CASSRQLFTGELFF. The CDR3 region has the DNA TGTGCCAGCAGCCGACAGCTTTTCACCGGGGAGCTGTTTTTT.

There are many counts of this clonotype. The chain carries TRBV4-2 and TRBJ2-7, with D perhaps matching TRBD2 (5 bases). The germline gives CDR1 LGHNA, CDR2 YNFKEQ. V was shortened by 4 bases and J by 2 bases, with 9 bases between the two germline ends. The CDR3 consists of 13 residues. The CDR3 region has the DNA TGTGCCAGCAGCCCCGGGGTCACCTACGAGCAGTACTTC. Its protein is CASSPGVTYEQYF.

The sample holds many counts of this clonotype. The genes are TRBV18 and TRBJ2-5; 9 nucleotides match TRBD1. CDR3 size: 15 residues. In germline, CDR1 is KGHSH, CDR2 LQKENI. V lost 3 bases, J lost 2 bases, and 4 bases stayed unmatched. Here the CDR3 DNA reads TGTGCCAGCTCACCCCTGACAGGGGGGCAAGAGACCCAGTACTTC. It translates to CASSPLTGGQETQYF.

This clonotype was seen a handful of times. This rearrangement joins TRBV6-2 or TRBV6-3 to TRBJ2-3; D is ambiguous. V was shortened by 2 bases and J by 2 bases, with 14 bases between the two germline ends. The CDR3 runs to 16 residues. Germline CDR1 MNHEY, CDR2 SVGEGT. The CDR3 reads CASSYETSFITDTQYF. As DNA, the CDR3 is TGTGCCAGCAGTTACGAGACAAGTTTTATCACAGATACGCAGTATTTT.

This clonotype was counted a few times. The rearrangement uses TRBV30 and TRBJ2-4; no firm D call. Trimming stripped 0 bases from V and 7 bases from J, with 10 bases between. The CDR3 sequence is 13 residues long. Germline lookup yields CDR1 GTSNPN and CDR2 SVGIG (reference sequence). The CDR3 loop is CAWSVGGGNIQYF. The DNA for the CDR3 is TGTGCCTGGAGTGTAGGTGGTGGGAACATTCAGTACTTC.

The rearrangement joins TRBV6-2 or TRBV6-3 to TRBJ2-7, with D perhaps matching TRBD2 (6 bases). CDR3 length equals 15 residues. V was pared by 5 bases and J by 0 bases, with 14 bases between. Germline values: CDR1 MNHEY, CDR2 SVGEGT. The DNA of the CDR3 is TGTGCCAGCAGTCGGGGAGGCCGGGCCTCCTACGAGCAGTACTTC. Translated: CASSRGGRASYEQYF.

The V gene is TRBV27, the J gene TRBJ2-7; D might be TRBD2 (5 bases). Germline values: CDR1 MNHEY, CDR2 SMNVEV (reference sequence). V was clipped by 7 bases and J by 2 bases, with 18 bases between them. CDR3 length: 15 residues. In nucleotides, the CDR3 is TGTGCCAGCATGTTGGTTTACGGGGAGACCTACGAGCAGTACTTC. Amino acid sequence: CASMLVYGETYEQYF.

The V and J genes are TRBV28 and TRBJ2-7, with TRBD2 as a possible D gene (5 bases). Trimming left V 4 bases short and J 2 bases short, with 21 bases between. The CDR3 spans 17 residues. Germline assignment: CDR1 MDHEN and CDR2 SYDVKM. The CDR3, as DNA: TGTGCCAGCAGTTCCGACCCCTCCTGGGAGACTACCTACGAGCAGTACTTC. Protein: CASSSDPSWETTYEQYF.

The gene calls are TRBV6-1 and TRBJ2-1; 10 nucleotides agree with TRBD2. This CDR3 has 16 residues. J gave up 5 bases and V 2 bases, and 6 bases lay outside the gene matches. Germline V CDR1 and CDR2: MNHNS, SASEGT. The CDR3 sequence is CASSEQPTSGDNEQFF. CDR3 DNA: TGTGCCAGCAGTGAACAACCCACTAGCGGGGACAATGAGCAGTTCTTC.

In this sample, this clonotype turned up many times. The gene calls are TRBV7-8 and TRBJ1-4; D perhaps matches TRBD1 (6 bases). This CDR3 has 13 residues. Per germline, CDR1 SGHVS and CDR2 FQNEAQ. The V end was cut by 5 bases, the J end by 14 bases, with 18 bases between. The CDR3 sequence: CASSLQAYQGLFF. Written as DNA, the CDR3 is TGTGCCAGCAGCCTCCAGGCTTACCAGGGGCTGTTTTTT.

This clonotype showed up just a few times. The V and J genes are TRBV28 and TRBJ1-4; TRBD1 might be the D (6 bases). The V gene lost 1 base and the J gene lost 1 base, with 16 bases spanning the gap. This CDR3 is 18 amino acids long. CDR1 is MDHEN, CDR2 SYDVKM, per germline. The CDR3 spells CASSLSGGGGITNEKLFF. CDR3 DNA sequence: TGTGCCAGCAGTTTATCCGGAGGAGGGGGAATAACTAATGAAAAACTGTTTTTT.

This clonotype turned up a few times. CDR3 bases: TGTGCCAGCAGTTACAGGGGGCCTACCTACAATGAGCAGTTCTTC. The encoded protein is CASSYRGPTYNEQFF. This chain links TRBV6-5 with TRBJ2-1; the match to TRBD1 covers 7 bases. The length of the CDR3 is 15 residues. Germline lookup yields CDR1 MNHEY and CDR2 SVGAGI. The J segment lost 2 bases and the V segment lost 2 bases, leaving 3 bases of the junction unmatched.

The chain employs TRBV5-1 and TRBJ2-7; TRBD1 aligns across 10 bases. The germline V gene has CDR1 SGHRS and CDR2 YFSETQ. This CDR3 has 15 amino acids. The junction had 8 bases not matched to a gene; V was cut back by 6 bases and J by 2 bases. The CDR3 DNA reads TGCGCCAGCACCCCCTACGGGACAGGGGCCTACGAGCAGTACTTC. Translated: CASTPYGTGAYEQYF.

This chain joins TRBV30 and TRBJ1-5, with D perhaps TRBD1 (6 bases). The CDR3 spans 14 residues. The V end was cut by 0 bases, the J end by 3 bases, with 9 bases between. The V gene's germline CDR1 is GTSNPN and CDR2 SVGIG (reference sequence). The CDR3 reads CAWSVTGLNQPQHF. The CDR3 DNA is TGTGCCTGGAGTGTAACAGGGCTCAATCAGCCCCAGCATTTT.

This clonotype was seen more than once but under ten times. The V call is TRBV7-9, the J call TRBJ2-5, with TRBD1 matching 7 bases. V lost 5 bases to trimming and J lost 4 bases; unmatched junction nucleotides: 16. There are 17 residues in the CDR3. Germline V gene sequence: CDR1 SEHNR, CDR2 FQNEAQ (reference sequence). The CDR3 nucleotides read TGTGCCAGCAGCCTAACCGAGGACAGGCTGCGTCGAGAGACCCAGTACTTC. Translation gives CASSLTEDRLRRETQYF.

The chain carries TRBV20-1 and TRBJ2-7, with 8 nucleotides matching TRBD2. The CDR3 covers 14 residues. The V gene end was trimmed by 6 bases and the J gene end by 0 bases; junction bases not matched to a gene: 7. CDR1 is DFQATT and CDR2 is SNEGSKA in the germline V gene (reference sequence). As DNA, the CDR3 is TGCAGTGCCGAAGCGGGAGTGAGCTCCTACGAGCAGTACTTC. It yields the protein CSAEAGVSSYEQYF.

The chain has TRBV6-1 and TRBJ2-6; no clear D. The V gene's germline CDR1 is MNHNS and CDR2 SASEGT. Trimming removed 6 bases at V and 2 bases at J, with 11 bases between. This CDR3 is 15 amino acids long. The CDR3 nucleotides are TGTGCCAGCAGCCCCCCGGGCACTGGGGCCAACGTCCTGACTTTC. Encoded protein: CASSPPGTGANVLTF.

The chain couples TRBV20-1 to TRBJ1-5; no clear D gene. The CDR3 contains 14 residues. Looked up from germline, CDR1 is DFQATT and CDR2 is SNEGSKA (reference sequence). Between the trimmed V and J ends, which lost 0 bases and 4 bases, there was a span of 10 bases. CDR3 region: CSARDAGKNQPQHF. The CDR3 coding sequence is TGCAGTGCTAGAGATGCCGGGAAGAATCAGCCCCAGCATTTT.

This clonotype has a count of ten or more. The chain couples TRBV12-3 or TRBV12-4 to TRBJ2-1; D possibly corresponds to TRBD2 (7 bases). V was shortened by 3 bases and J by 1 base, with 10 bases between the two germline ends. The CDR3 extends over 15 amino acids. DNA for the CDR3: TGTGCCAGCAGTTTTGGGGGGGCATCCTACAATGAGCAGTTCTTC. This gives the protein CASSFGGASYNEQFF.